This T cell receptor beta chain was obtained from a study of cytomegalovirus exposure and HLA in healthy donors. Study as a whole: From HLA-typed donors, an early data release held some 80 million unique TCRs.

The study's findings and limits: Sequencing had likely introduced a cluster of highly shared sequence variants as an artifact.

The PCR had 60 Vbeta and 13 Jbeta primers. The assay was immunoSEQ multiplex PCR, and TCRdb's table has in-frame clones only and misses some. The data show 300,000 or so clones, 84% seen once. The CDR3 covers 18 residues. V shed 4 bases and J 6 bases; nucleotides not matched to a gene: 11. Germline V gives CDR1 MNHEY, CDR2 SMNVEV (reference sequence). On this clone: No antigen is known for it.

The clonotype originates from a woman aged 40 to 50 in good health and CMV-seropositive. This chain uses TRBV27 with TRBJ2-2, with 13 positions matching TRBD2. Sequencing input: PBMCs. The CDR3 nucleotides read TGTGCCAGCAGTTCCCGACTAGCGGGAGGACGGAGGGCCGGGGAGCTGTTTTTT. As protein: CASSSRLAGGRRAGELFF.